The 10 T cell receptor beta chains presented below share a single source sample, sequenced in a study of CD8 T cells in Susac syndrome. Random-hexamer reverse transcription was applied to roughly 0.5 to 1 ug RNA. TCRdb recomputed calls from the immunoSEQ multiplex PCR reads with MiXCR, one row per CDR3 protein. This table has about 47,000 distinct CDR3 sequences, about 92% appearing once. Sequenced input: CD8+ T cells from PBMCs. The source of these receptors is a human donor in good health.

V is TRBV2 and J is TRBJ1-3; D is undetermined. Germline lookup yields CDR1 SNHLY and CDR2 FYNNEI. This CDR3 region has 14 residues. Trimming stripped 6 bases from V and 2 bases from J, with 11 bases between. CDR3 in amino acids: CASSRKGTGNTIYF. The CDR3 bases are TGTGCCAGCAGCCGAAAAGGGACTGGAAACACCATATATTTT.

The chain employs TRBV24-1 and TRBJ2-7, with TRBD1 identical over 7 bases. This CDR3 comprises 15 residues. V dropped 7 bases and J dropped 1; count of bases not matched to a gene: 9. CDR1 and CDR2 (germline): KGHDR, SFDVKD. This CDR3 reads CATRDETGKSYEQYF. The CDR3 DNA is TGTGCCACCAGGGATGAGACAGGGAAGTCCTACGAGCAGTACTTC.

This chain joins TRBV29-1 and TRBJ1-2; D perhaps matches TRBD1 (5 bases). V was trimmed by 7 bases and J by 5 bases, leaving 14 bases between them. This CDR3 is built from 12 residues. The germline V gene has CDR1 SQVTM and CDR2 ANQGSEA. CDR3 bases: TGCAGCGCTCAGGGCACTCAATATGGCTACACCTTC. This gives the protein CSAQGTQYGYTF. Full variable domain (missing parts from reference TRBV29-1 and TRBJ1-2): SAVISQKPSRDICQRGTSLTIQCQVDSQVTMMFWYRQQPGQSLTLIATANQGSEATYESGFVIDKFPISRPNLTFSTLTVSNMSPEDSSIYLCSAQGTQYGYTFGSGTRLTVV.

J is TRBJ1-2 and V is TRBV29-1; a weak D match, TRBD1 (5 bases). Trimming removed 7 bases at V and 3 bases at J, with 15 bases between. Per the germline V gene, CDR1 is SQVTM and CDR2 is ANQGSEA. The length of the CDR3 is 13 residues. The CDR3 DNA reads as TGCAGCGGGGTCGACAGCGTACACTATGGCTACACCTTC. Its protein is CSGVDSVHYGYTF.

The V call is TRBV5-4, the J call TRBJ2-3; TRBD2 matches at 9 bases. Germline lookup yields CDR1 SGHNT and CDR2 YYREEE (reference sequence). The CDR3 is made up of 18 amino acids. V dropped 0 bases and J dropped 5; count of bases not matched to a gene: 13. For the CDR3, the DNA is TGTGCCAGCAGCTTGGGATGGTCAGTAGCGGGAGCGGAAGATACGCAGTATTTT. This gives the protein CASSLGWSVAGAEDTQYF. The variable domain in full, completed from reference TRBV5-4 and TRBJ2-3, reads ETGVTQSPTHLIKTRGQQVTLRCSSQSGHNTVSWYQQALGQGPQFIFQYYREEENGRGNFPPRFSGLQFPNYSSELNVNALELDDSALYLCASSLGWSVAGAEDTQYFGPGTRLTVL.

The chain is built from TRBV3-1 and TRBJ1-1; no reliable D call. The ends were cut back, 2 bases at V and 0 bases at J, with 10 bases in the middle. Germline CDR1 reads LGHDT; CDR2 reads YNNKEL (reference sequence). The CDR3 spans 15 residues. CDR3 amino acids: CASSQPGGMNTEAFF. CDR3 sequence (DNA): TGTGCCAGCAGCCAACCCGGAGGAATGAACACTGAAGCTTTCTTT.

Worth noting for this clonotype: The CDR3 ends on some other residue instead of the conserved phenylalanine or tryptophan, so this is likely a read error. This chain uses TRBV4-3 with TRBJ2-7, with D possibly TRBD2 on 6 matching bases. Germline assignment: CDR1 LGHNA and CDR2 YSLEER. This CDR3 comprises 15 residues. With 2 bases removed from V and 3 bases from J, the gap between germline ends came to 14 bases. This chain's CDR3 is CASSQHTSSGYEQYL. The CDR3 region has the DNA TGCGCCAGCAGCCAACACACTAGCAGTGGCTACGAGCAGTACCTC.

The V call is TRBV6-2 or TRBV6-3, the J call TRBJ2-5; the match to TRBD2 covers 9 bases. This CDR3 has 17 residues. The ends lost 2 bases at V and 5 bases at J; junction bases unmatched: 12. CDR1 and CDR2 from the germline V gene are MNHEY and SVGEGT. The CDR3 reads CASSYGLTSGFVETQYF. CDR3 DNA: TGTGCCAGCAGTTACGGTCTTACTAGCGGGTTCGTGGAGACCCAGTACTTC.

The chain links TRBV6-5 to TRBJ1-1; no reliable D call. The germline V gene encodes CDR1 MNHEY and CDR2 SVGAGI. CDR3 size: 11 residues. Trimming pared 8 bases from V and 7 bases from J, leaving 11 bases between. The CDR3 DNA sequence: TGTGCCAGCCTCTCAAGCGGTGAAGCTTTCTTT. Translated, it gives CASLSSGEAFF.

This chain connects TRBV7-6 to TRBJ2-7; 7 bases agree with TRBD2. The CDR3 has 16 residues. Germline CDR1 and CDR2: SGHVS and FNYEAQ. The J segment lost 0 bases and the V segment lost 5 bases, leaving 10 bases of the junction unmatched. The CDR3 DNA reads TGTGCCAGCAGCCCCCGCTCCGGCGGGAGCTCCTACGAGCAGTACTTC. Its protein is CASSPRSGGSSYEQYF. The variable domain in full, with the rest retrieved from reference TRBV7-6 and TRBJ2-7, is GAGVSQSPRYKVTKRGQDVALRCDPISGHVSLYWYRQALGQGPEFLTYFNYEAQQDKSGLPNDRFSAERPEGSISTLTIQRTEQRDSAMYRCASSPRSGGSSYEQYFGPGTRLTVT.